This T cell receptor (beta chain) was found in a study of CD8 T cells in Susac syndrome. TCR beta was sequenced from blood CD8+ and CD4+ T cells. RNA amounts of roughly 0.5 to 1 ug underwent reverse transcription with random hexamers. Amplification of TCR beta CDR3 used immunoSEQ multiplex PCR across 54 Vbeta and 13 Jbeta. TCRdb fed the immunoSEQ multiplex PCR reads into MiXCR, producing one record per CDR3 protein. Of hundreds of thousands of distinct CDR3 sequences listed, approximately 95% were seen once; the top ten hold just over 0.08%. Per the germline V gene, CDR1 is SGHDT and CDR2 is YYEEEE. The CDR3 extends over 17 amino acids. Germline trimming cut 3 bases from V and 4 bases from J; bases unmatched to any gene: 14. With respect to this clonotype: Its target is unknown.

Whole-study findings and limits: The number of individuals included in the study's TCR sequencing and HLA analysis was acknowledged as relatively small.

The source is a human donor with multiple sclerosis. The J gene is TRBJ2-3, the V gene TRBV5-6; 7 bases align to TRBD1. Sequences were obtained from CD4+ T cells from PBMCs. The CDR3 region has the DNA TGTGCCAGCAGCTCCCCAGGGGGTTTCACAGGGTCAGATACGCAGTATTTT. This codes for CASSSPGGFTGSDTQYF.